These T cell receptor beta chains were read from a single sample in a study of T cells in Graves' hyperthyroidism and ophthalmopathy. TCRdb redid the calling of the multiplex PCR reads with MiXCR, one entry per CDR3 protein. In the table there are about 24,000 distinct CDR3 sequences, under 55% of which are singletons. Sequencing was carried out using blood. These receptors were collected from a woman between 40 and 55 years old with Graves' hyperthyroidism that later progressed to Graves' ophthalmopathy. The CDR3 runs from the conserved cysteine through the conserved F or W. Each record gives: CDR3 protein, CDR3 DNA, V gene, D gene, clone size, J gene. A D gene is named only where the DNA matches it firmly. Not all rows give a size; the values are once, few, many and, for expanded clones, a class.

CDR3aa: CASGRAQTSYEQYF; CDR3nt: TGCGCCAGCGGTCGGGCACAAACCTCCTACGAGCAGTACTTC; v_gene: TRBV10-2; d_gene: .; abundance: .; j_gene: TRBJ2-7
CDR3aa: CSASGGRAADMQYF; CDR3nt: TGCAGTGCTAGTGGCGGGAGGGCCGCAGATATGCAGTATTTT; v_gene: TRBV20-1; d_gene: TRBD2; abundance: .; j_gene: TRBJ2-3
CDR3aa: CASRSGDSGYGYTF; CDR3nt: TGTGCCAGCAGATCTGGGGACAGCGGTTATGGCTACACCTTC; v_gene: TRBV2; d_gene: TRBD1; abundance: few; j_gene: TRBJ1-2
CDR3aa: CASSPIAGGINEQFF; CDR3nt: TGTGCCAGCAGCCCAATAGCGGGAGGAATCAATGAGCAGTTCTTC; v_gene: TRBV12-3/TRBV12-4; d_gene: TRBD2; abundance: many; j_gene: TRBJ2-1
CDR3aa: CASRALTDTQYF; CDR3nt: TGCGCCAGCAGGGCACTAACAGATACGCAGTATTTT; v_gene: TRBV10-2; d_gene: .; abundance: .; j_gene: TRBJ2-3
CDR3aa: CASSLGVDSDTQYF; CDR3nt: TGCGCCAGCAGCTTGGGGGTTGACTCAGATACGCAGTATTTT; v_gene: TRBV5-1; d_gene: .; abundance: many; j_gene: TRBJ2-3
CDR3aa: CSARDQQGIYEQYF; CDR3nt: TGCAGTGCTAGAGATCAACAGGGCATTTACGAGCAGTACTTC; v_gene: TRBV20-1; d_gene: .; abundance: medium-sized; j_gene: TRBJ2-7
CDR3aa: CATSSGGQPQHF; CDR3nt: TGTGCCACCAGCAGCGGAGGGCAGCCCCAGCATTTT; v_gene: TRBV15; d_gene: .; abundance: .; j_gene: TRBJ1-5
CDR3aa: CASSVTGGTYGQYF; CDR3nt: TGTGCCAGCAGCGTGACAGGGGGTACCTACGGGCAGTACTTC; v_gene: TRBV9; d_gene: TRBD1; abundance: .; j_gene: TRBJ2-7
CDR3aa: CASSQGSDSPLHF; CDR3nt: TGTGCCAGCAGCCAGGGGTCAGATTCACCCCTCCACTTT; v_gene: TRBV6-4; d_gene: .; abundance: medium-sized; j_gene: TRBJ1-6
CDR3aa: CASSGRLAGAPTHTQYF; CDR3nt: TGTGCCAGCAGTGGGAGACTAGCGGGAGCGCCTACCCATACGCAGTATTTT; v_gene: TRBV6-1; d_gene: TRBD2; abundance: many; j_gene: TRBJ2-3
CDR3aa: CASNGGRGGIRYF; CDR3nt: TGTGCCAGTAATGGGGGCAGGGGCGGCATTCGGTATTTC; v_gene: TRBV19; d_gene: .; abundance: .; j_gene: TRBJ2-4
CDR3aa: CASSILQGVSTDTQYF; CDR3nt: TGTGCCAGTAGTATTCTCCAGGGGGTGAGCACAGATACGCAGTATTTT; v_gene: TRBV19; d_gene: TRBD1; abundance: .; j_gene: TRBJ2-3